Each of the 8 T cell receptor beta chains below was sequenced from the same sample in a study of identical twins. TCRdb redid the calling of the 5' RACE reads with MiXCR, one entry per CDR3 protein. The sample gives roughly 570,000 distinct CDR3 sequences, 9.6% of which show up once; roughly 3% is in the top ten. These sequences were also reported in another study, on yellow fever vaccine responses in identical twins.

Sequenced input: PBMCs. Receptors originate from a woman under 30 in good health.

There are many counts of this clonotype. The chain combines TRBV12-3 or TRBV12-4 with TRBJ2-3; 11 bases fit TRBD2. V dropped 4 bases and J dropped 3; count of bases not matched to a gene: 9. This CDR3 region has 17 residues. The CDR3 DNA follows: TGTGCCAGCAGTTGGGGAGTAGCGGGGGGGTTGACAGATACGCAGTATTTT. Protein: CASSWGVAGGLTDTQYF.

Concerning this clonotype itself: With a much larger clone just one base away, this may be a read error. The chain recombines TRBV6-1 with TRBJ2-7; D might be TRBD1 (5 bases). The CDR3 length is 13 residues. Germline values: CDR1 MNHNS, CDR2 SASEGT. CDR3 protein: CASTRESTYGQYF. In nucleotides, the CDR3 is TGTGCCAGCACCAGGGAATCAACCTACGGGCAGTACTTC.

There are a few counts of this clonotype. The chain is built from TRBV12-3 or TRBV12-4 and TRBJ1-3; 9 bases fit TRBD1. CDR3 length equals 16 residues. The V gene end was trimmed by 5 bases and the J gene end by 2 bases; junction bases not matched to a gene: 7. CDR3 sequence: CASSQQGAVAGNTIYF. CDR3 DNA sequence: TGTGCCAGCAGTCAACAGGGGGCTGTTGCTGGAAACACCATATATTTT.

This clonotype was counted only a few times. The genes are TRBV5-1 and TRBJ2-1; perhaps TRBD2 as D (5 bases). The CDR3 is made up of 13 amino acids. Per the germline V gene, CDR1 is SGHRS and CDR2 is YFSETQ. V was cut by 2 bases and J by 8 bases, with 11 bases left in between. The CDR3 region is CASSFGWGDEQFF. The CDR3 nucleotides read TGCGCCAGCAGCTTTGGTTGGGGAGATGAGCAGTTCTTC.

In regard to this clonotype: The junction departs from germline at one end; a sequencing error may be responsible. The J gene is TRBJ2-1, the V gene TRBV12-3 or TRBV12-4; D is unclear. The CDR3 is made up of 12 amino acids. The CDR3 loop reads CASSLDGFGQFF. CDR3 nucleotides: TGTGCCAGCAGCTTAGACGGATTCGGGCAGTTCTTC.

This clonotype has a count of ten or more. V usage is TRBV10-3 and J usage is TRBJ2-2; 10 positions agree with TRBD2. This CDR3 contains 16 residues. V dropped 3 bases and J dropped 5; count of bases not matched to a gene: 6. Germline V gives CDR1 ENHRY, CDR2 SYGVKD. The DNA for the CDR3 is TGTGCCATCAGTGAATTCGCGACTAGCGGGACCGGGGAGCTGTTTTTT. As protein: CAISEFATSGTGELFF.

CDR3 DNA: TGTGCCAGCAGTTCCCAGGGGGATCAGCCCCAGCATTTT. Protein: CASSSQGDQPQHF. The chain has TRBV7-2 and TRBJ1-5; TRBD1 agrees at 7 bases. The V gene's germline CDR1 is SGHTA and CDR2 FQGNSA. V dropped 6 bases and J dropped 5; count of bases not matched to a gene: 4. The CDR3 loop spans 13 amino acids.

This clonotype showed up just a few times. The CDR3 loop reads CASSRRLAGLVNEQFF. Written as DNA, the CDR3 is TGTGCCAGCAGTCGAAGACTAGCGGGGTTGGTTAATGAGCAGTTCTTC. The chain links TRBV3-1 to TRBJ2-1; 11 nucleotides line up with TRBD2. Trimming at V came to 6 bases and at J to 7 bases, leaving 11 bases not matched to a gene. The CDR3 contains 16 residues. Germline assignment: CDR1 LGHDT and CDR2 YNNKEL (reference sequence).